These 17 T cell receptor beta chains were all obtained from the same sample, sequenced in a study of a mutant IDH1 vaccine in newly diagnosed glioma. The antigens of these receptors remain unknown. Method: immunoSEQ multiplex PCR; TCRdb's copy keeps in-frame clones and lacks some. The sample consists of 33,000 or so clones, 79% of them appearing once. Noted time point: week 35, safety follow-up. In the vaccine, a single dose held 300 ug of the mutant IDH1 20-mer peptide, along with topical imiquimod. The specimen comprised PBMCs, sampled from a glioma patient whose treatment included an IDH1 peptide vaccine. The receptor set was obtained from a woman in her twenties or thirties with glioma. Some clones in this sample may be carry-over from other donors' samples.

The chain is built from TRBV9 and TRBJ2-7, with 8 bases lining up with TRBD2. Germline V gene data show CDR1 as SGDLS and CDR2 as YYNGEE. CDR3 length: 16 residues. With V trimmed by 3 bases and J by 5 bases, 13 bases remained unmatched. CDR3 bases: TGTGCCAGCAGCGCCGACTATAGCGGGACTGGGCACGAGCAGTACTTC. It is translated as CASSADYSGTGHEQYF.

This clone showed up just a few times. The chain joins TRBV15 to TRBJ1-4; the D is unclear. V was cut by 8 bases and J by 10 bases, with 11 bases left in between. Germline V gene sequence: CDR1 LNHNV, CDR2 YYDKDF (reference sequence). The CDR3 has 11 amino acids. CDR3 sequence reads: CATELMGKLFF. CDR3 nucleotide sequence: TGTGCCACCGAGCTCATGGGAAAACTGTTTTTT.

The V call is TRBV4-1, the J call TRBJ1-2; TRBD1 aligns across 9 bases. Germline V gene lookup returns CDR1 MGHRA and CDR2 YSYEKL. The CDR3 length is 15 residues. After removal of 1 base from V and 0 bases from J, the junction contained 0 bases not matched to a gene. CDR3 nucleotides: TGCGCCAGCAGCCAAGGGACAGGGGCTAACTATGGCTACACCTTC. It encodes CASSQGTGANYGYTF.

This sequence joins TRBV25-1 and TRBJ1-2, with 10 positions matching TRBD1. The V gene end was trimmed by 3 bases and the J gene end by 4 bases; junction bases not matched to a gene: 2. The CDR3 loop spans 14 amino acids. Germline V gives CDR1 MGHDK, CDR2 SYGVNS. This chain's CDR3 is CASSETGGGYGYTF. The CDR3 DNA reads as TGTGCCAGCAGTGAGACAGGGGGCGGCTATGGCTACACCTTC.

This chain uses TRBV4-1 with TRBJ1-1; 10 bases match TRBD1. CDR3 size: 15 residues. Germline CDR1 reads MGHRA; CDR2 reads YSYEKL. After removal of 3 bases from V and 5 bases from J, the junction contained 6 bases not matched to a gene. The CDR3 protein is CASSQGQGRETEAFF. The CDR3 region has the DNA TGCGCCAGCAGCCAGGGACAGGGGAGGGAAACTGAAGCTTTCTTT.

With respect to this clone: This same CDR3 is encoded by further DNA sequences in the sample. The rearrangement joins TRBV6-4 to TRBJ1-1; D remains unclear. The CDR3 runs to 13 residues. The germline V and J ends were trimmed by 5 bases and 4 bases, with 11 bases remaining between them. Germline V gene sequence: CDR1 MRHNA, CDR2 SNTAGT. Here the CDR3 reads CASSSGPGTEAFF. In nucleotides, the CDR3 is TGTGCCAGCAGTTCCGGACCGGGCACTGAAGCTTTCTTT.

V and J are TRBV7-9 and TRBJ1-1; D unresolved. Germline V gene sequence: CDR1 SEHNR, CDR2 FQNEAQ (reference sequence). This CDR3 is 15 amino acids long. V lost 1 base and J 1 base, leaving 10 bases between the germline ends. This chain's CDR3 is CASSLGWGKNTEAFF. The CDR3 nucleotides are TGTGCCAGCAGCTTAGGATGGGGAAAGAACACTGAAGCTTTCTTT. The entire variable domain, with the rest obtained from reference TRBV7-9 and TRBJ1-1, is as follows: DTGVSQNPRHKITKRGQNVTFRCDPISEHNRLYWYRQTLGQGPEFLTYFQNEAQLEKSRLLSDRFSAERPKGSFSTLEIQRTEQGDSAMYLCASSLGWGKNTEAFFGQGTRLTVV.

This rearrangement joins TRBV7-6 to TRBJ2-7; D possibly uses TRBD1 or TRBD2 (5 bases each). Germline V gene sequence: CDR1 SGHVS, CDR2 FNYEAQ. V was trimmed by 4 bases and J by 4 bases, leaving 20 bases between them. This CDR3 contains 16 residues. The chain's CDR3 is CASSSQLRGSKYEQYF. DNA for the CDR3: TGTGCCAGCAGCTCTCAACTGAGGGGTTCCAAGTACGAGCAGTACTTC.

The gene calls are TRBV29-1 and TRBJ1-1, with D possibly matching TRBD1 (6 bases). Germline lookup yields CDR1 SQVTM and CDR2 ANQGSEA. The CDR3 consists of 13 residues. Deletions cut 5 bases from V and 4 bases from J, with 14 bases between. The CDR3 reads CSVHRLGGTEAFF. CDR3 nucleotide sequence: TGCAGCGTTCACCGTTTAGGGGGCACTGAAGCTTTCTTT. The full variable domain, in which reference TRBV29-1 and TRBJ1-1 provide the parts outside the CDR3, is SAVISQKPSRDICQRGTSLTIQCQVDSQVTMMFWYRQQPGQSLTLIATANQGSEATYESGFVIDKFPISRPNLTFSTLTVSNMSPEDSSIYLCSVHRLGGTEAFFGQGTRLTVV.

The chain is built from TRBV7-2 and TRBJ2-2, with D tentatively TRBD1 (5 bases). Trimming removed 1 base at V and 4 bases at J, with 16 bases between. This CDR3 is 17 amino acids long. CDR1 and CDR2 from the germline V gene are SGHTA and FQGNSA. This CDR3 is CASSLGPPLGVTGELFF. CDR3 nucleotides: TGTGCCAGCAGCTTAGGCCCGCCCCTAGGGGTCACCGGGGAGCTGTTTTTT. Using reference TRBV7-2 and TRBJ2-2 for the parts outside the CDR3, the full variable domain is GAGVSQSPSNKVTEKGKDVELRCDPISGHTALYWYRQSLGQGLEFLIYFQGNSAPDKSGLPSDRFSAERTGGSVSTLTIQRTQQEDSAVYLCASSLGPPLGVTGELFFGEGSRLTVL.

The rearrangement uses TRBV15 and TRBJ2-7; a weak D match, TRBD1 (7 bases). Germline lookup yields CDR1 LNHNV and CDR2 YYDKDF (reference sequence). CDR3 length: 17 amino acids. V lost 2 bases, J lost 2 bases, and 19 bases lay in between. CDR3 region: CATSRFGRAGGTYEQYF. CDR3 bases: TGTGCCACCAGCAGATTTGGGCGGGCAGGGGGGACCTACGAGCAGTACTTC.

This clone was detected only a few times. This chain connects TRBV29-1 to TRBJ1-1, with D possibly being TRBD1 (5 bases). CDR3 length equals 14 residues. Between the trimmed V and J ends, which lost 6 bases and 0 bases, there was a span of 14 bases. In germline, CDR1 is SQVTM, CDR2 ANQGSEA. CDR3 sequence (DNA): TGCAGCGTGGCTACAGACAGCATGAACACTGAAGCTTTCTTT. Translating it yields CSVATDSMNTEAFF.

The gene calls are TRBV5-1 and TRBJ2-3; D is possibly TRBD1 (6 bases). Germline CDR1 is SGHRS and CDR2 is YFSETQ. This CDR3 is built from 16 residues. The V end lost 3 bases, the J end lost 6 bases, and 20 bases lay between the germline ends. CDR3 coding DNA: TGCGCCAGCAGCTCAACACGGGACACCGTTGGGGATACGCAGTATTTT. It yields the protein CASSSTRDTVGDTQYF.

The gene calls are TRBV7-9 and TRBJ2-5; D is ambiguous. The J call is uncertain, as TRBJ2-7 better fits the DNA end. Germline values: CDR1 SEHNR, CDR2 FQNEAQ (reference sequence). This CDR3 contains 13 residues. In DNA, the CDR3 is TGTGCCAGCAGCTCACCTATTCGCTACGAGCAGTACTTC. It codes for CASSSPIRYEQYF.

V and J are TRBV6-5 and TRBJ1-1; weak D call: TRBD1 (5 bases). The CDR3 loop spans 14 amino acids. V was shortened by 3 bases and J by 1 base, with 9 bases between the two germline ends. Germline values: CDR1 MNHEY, CDR2 SVGAGI. CDR3 coding DNA: TGTGCCAGCAGTTATTGGGGGTCGAACACTGAAGCTTTCTTT. This encodes CASSYWGSNTEAFF.

This chain joins TRBV5-1 and TRBJ2-1; 7 bases line up with TRBD1. The V gene's germline CDR1 is SGHRS and CDR2 YFSETQ. The CDR3 totals 12 residues. J gave up 10 bases and V 1 base, and 2 bases lay outside the gene matches. The CDR3 DNA follows: TGCGCCAGCAGCTTGACAGGGGAGGAGCAGTTCTTC. Protein: CASSLTGEEQFF. The full variable domain, rest sourced from reference TRBV5-1 and TRBJ2-1, is KAGVTQTPRYLIKTRGQQVTLSCSPISGHRSVSWYQQTPGQGLQFLFEYFSETQRNKGNFPGRFSGRQFSNSRSEMNVSTLELGDSALYLCASSLTGEEQFFGPGTRLTVL.

The V gene is TRBV5-1, the J gene TRBJ1-5; 7 bases map to TRBD1. The CDR3 is 14 residues long. Germline V gene lookup returns CDR1 SGHRS and CDR2 YFSETQ. After removal of 5 bases from V and 5 bases from J, the junction contained 7 bases not matched to a gene. The CDR3, as DNA: TGCGCCAGCAGTAAGGGGGCAGCGGATCAGCCCCAGCATTTT. Its translation: CASSKGAADQPQHF.